Below, 14 T cell receptor beta chains from the same sample are listed, as sequenced in a study of blood T cell repertoires in COVID-19. Some clones are missing from TCRdb's copy, which holds only in-frame ones; the method was immunoSEQ multiplex PCR. The table has under 80,000 clones, 70% to 90% seen once. The sequencing sample was made of peripheral blood. These receptor sequences come from a man between 65 and 85 years old with acute or convalescent COVID-19.

The gene calls are TRBV24-1 and TRBJ2-2, with a weak D call TRBD1 (6 bases). CDR1 KGHDR and CDR2 SFDVKD come from the germline V gene. This CDR3 is built from 15 residues. V dropped 4 bases and J dropped 3 bases, with 11 bases sitting between them. The CDR3: CATSERDTDTGELFF. In DNA form, the CDR3 reads TGTGCCACCAGTGAACGGGACACAGACACCGGGGAGCTGTTTTTT.

This clone was found a few times. The gene calls are TRBV5-5 and TRBJ1-5, with TRBD1 as a possible D gene (6 bases). Trimming took off 4 bases at V and 4 bases at J, with 15 bases between the two ends. The CDR3 is made up of 15 amino acids. CDR1 SGHKS and CDR2 YYEKEE come from the germline V gene (reference sequence). CDR3 DNA sequence: TGTGCCAGCAGCCGGGATGGGGACATTAATCAGCCCCAGCATTTT. Protein sequence: CASSRDGDINQPQHF.

The chain recombines TRBV29-1 with TRBJ1-4, with 11 bases fitting TRBD1. The CDR3 contains 15 residues. V was pared by 6 bases and J by 7 bases, with 10 bases of the junction left unmatched. CDR1 and CDR2 from the germline V gene are SQVTM and ANQGSEA. The CDR3 nucleotides read TGCAGCGTCCCAGCCCCCGGGACAGGGGGTGAAAAACTGTTTTTT. Amino acid sequence: CSVPAPGTGGEKLFF.

The rearrangement links TRBV11-2 to TRBJ2-1, with unresolved D. The length of the CDR3 is 13 residues. Trimming stripped 1 base from V and 4 bases from J, with 5 bases between. Germline CDR1 is SGHAT and CDR2 is FQNNGV. CDR3 coding DNA: TGTGCCAGCAGCTTAGTTCAGTACAATGAGCAGTTCTTC. Translating gives CASSLVQYNEQFF.

V gene TRBV7-3 combines with J gene TRBJ2-1; 10 positions match TRBD2. With 2 bases clipped from V and 0 bases from J, the junction kept 10 bases outside the gene matches. Germline V CDR1 and CDR2: SGHTA, FQGTGA. CDR3 length: 19 amino acids. DNA of the CDR3: TGTGCCAGCAGCTTACAGGGTAGCGGGGGGCCCAACTCCTACAATGAGCAGTTCTTC. Translated, it gives CASSLQGSGGPNSYNEQFF.

This chain uses TRBV11-2 with TRBJ1-1; D may be TRBD1 (5 bases). Germline lookup yields CDR1 SGHAT and CDR2 FQNNGV. V was shortened by 6 bases and J by 3 bases, with 17 bases between the two germline ends. The CDR3 runs to 15 residues. This CDR3 is CASRSNGGPDTEAFF. The CDR3 bases are TGTGCCAGCAGGTCCAACGGGGGACCCGACACTGAAGCTTTCTTT.

The chain combines TRBV5-6 with TRBJ2-5; maybe TRBD2 (7 bases). Trimming removed 3 bases from V and 5 bases from J, with 14 bases in between. The CDR3 totals 14 residues. Germline assignment: CDR1 SGHDT and CDR2 YYEEEE. The CDR3 sequence: CASSSGGGPETQYF. CDR3 coding DNA: TGTGCCAGCAGCTCTGGGGGGGGGCCGGAGACCCAGTACTTC.

The chain combines TRBV4-2 with TRBJ2-1; 7 bases line up with TRBD2. After removal of 1 base from V and 0 bases from J, the junction contained 6 bases not matched to a gene. The CDR3 length is 17 residues. Germline lookup yields CDR1 LGHNA and CDR2 YNFKEQ. Here the CDR3 DNA reads TGTGCCAGCAGCCAAGGAGCAGCGGGGAGCTCCTACAATGAGCAGTTCTTC. Its protein product is CASSQGAAGSSYNEQFF.

The V gene is TRBV9, the J gene TRBJ2-7, with TRBD1 matching over 7 bases. Looked up from germline, CDR1 is SGDLS and CDR2 is YYNGEE. This CDR3 contains 14 residues. V dropped 4 bases and J dropped 7; count of bases not matched to a gene: 11. For the CDR3, the DNA is TGTGCCAGCAGCCCCCGCTCGACAGGGCGGGAGCAGTACTTC. Translating it yields CASSPRSTGREQYF. Complete variable domain (other parts from reference TRBV9 and TRBJ2-7): DSGVTQTPKHLITATGQRVTLRCSPRSGDLSVYWYQQSLDQGLQFLIQYYNGEERAKGNILERFSAQQFPDLHSELNLSSLELGDSALYFCASSPRSTGREQYFGPGTRLTVT.

This chain links TRBV20-1 with TRBJ1-2; no definite D call. The ends were cut back, 5 bases at V and 4 bases at J, with 8 bases in the middle. This CDR3 contains 11 residues. Germline V gives CDR1 DFQATT, CDR2 SNEGSKA (reference sequence). The CDR3 DNA sequence: TGCAGTGCTCACGGGGTCTATGGCTACACCTTC. It is translated as CSAHGVYGYTF.

This chain's CDR3 is CASSTQQGIDYGYTF. In nucleotides, the CDR3 is TGTGCCAGTAGTACCCAACAGGGGATCGACTATGGCTACACCTTC. The chain combines TRBV19 with TRBJ1-2, with 7 positions matching TRBD1. The CDR3 spans 15 residues. J lost 3 bases, V lost 4 bases, and 8 bases had no gene match. Germline assignment: CDR1 LNHDA and CDR2 SQIVND (reference sequence).

This clone turned up a few times. Other DNA sequences in this sample translate to the same CDR3. The chain combines TRBV7-9 with TRBJ1-4; D is possibly TRBD1 (6 bases). This CDR3 has 15 amino acids. The germline CDR1 and CDR2 sequences are SEHNR and FQNEAQ (reference sequence). V lost 1 base to trimming and J lost 0 bases, with 6 bases between them. The DNA for the CDR3 is TGTGCCAGCAGCTTAGGGACAGCAACTAATGAAAAACTGTTTTTT. It translates to CASSLGTATNEKLFF.

The chain couples TRBV6-5 to TRBJ1-1, with TRBD1 identical over 9 bases. The CDR3 sequence is 11 residues long. V was pared by 8 bases and J by 8 bases, with 3 bases of the junction left unmatched. The germline CDR1 and CDR2 sequences are MNHEY and SVGAGI. CDR3 loop: CASGQGFEAFF. CDR3 in DNA: TGTGCCAGCGGACAGGGGTTCGAAGCTTTCTTT.

The chain carries TRBV15 and TRBJ2-2; a possible D gene is TRBD2 (6 bases). V was trimmed by 3 bases and J by 6 bases, leaving 14 bases between them. Germline V lookup: CDR1 LNHNV, CDR2 YYDKDF (reference sequence). There are 15 residues in the CDR3. The CDR3 sequence is CATSRRGNGAGELFF. The CDR3 DNA reads as TGTGCCACCAGCAGGCGGGGAAACGGGGCCGGGGAGCTGTTTTTT. The variable domain in full, with the rest retrieved from reference TRBV15 and TRBJ2-2, is DAMVIQNPRYQVTQFGKPVTLSCSQTLNHNVMYWYQQKSSQAPKLLFHYYDKDFNNEADTPDNFQSRRPNTSFCFLDIRSPGLGDTAMYLCATSRRGNGAGELFFGEGSRLTVL.